These 3 T cell receptor beta chains share one sample of origin, sequenced in a study of blood T cell repertoires in COVID-19. Sequencing was performed with immunoSEQ multiplex PCR; in TCRdb, only in-frame clones are kept and a portion is missing. The sample lists approximately 250,000 clones; roughly 89% were seen once. Sample: PBMCs or T cells enriched from blood (not recorded which). These receptors came from a woman aged 25 to 39 who had recovered from COVID-19.

The chain has TRBV30 and TRBJ2-7, with 7 nucleotides matching TRBD1. The junction had 8 bases not matched to a gene; V was cut back by 3 bases and J by 6 bases. The CDR3 runs to 13 residues. Germline CDR1 is GTSNPN and CDR2 is SVGIG (reference sequence). The CDR3 DNA reads as TGTGCCTGGAGGGAACAGGGGTATTCCGAGCAGTACTTC. Translating gives CAWREQGYSEQYF.

The rearrangement links TRBV5-6 to TRBJ1-4; 8 bases are shared with TRBD1. The V gene end was trimmed by 0 bases and the J gene end by 0 bases; junction bases not matched to a gene: 4. CDR3 length equals 17 residues. Germline V CDR1 and CDR2: SGHDT, YYEEEE. In nucleotides, the CDR3 is TGTGCCAGCAGCTTGGCGGGACAGGTGGCAACTAATGAAAAACTGTTTTTT. It yields the protein CASSLAGQVATNEKLFF. Variable domain in full (rest from reference TRBV5-6 and TRBJ1-4): DAGVTQSPTHLIKTRGQQVTLRCSPKSGHDTVSWYQQALGQGPQFIFQYYEEEERQRGNFPDRFSGHQFPNYSSELNVNALLLGDSALYLCASSLAGQVATNEKLFFGSGTQLSVL.

J is TRBJ2-1 and V is TRBV3-1 (or the pseudogene TRBV3-2), with D maybe TRBD1 (6 bases). Germline values: CDR1 LGHDT, CDR2 YNNKEL (reference sequence). V lost 4 bases to trimming and J lost 4 bases, with 14 bases between them. CDR3 length: 15 residues. The CDR3 nucleotides are TGTGCCAGCAGCCCGGGACGGACAGCGTACAATGAGCAGTTCTTC. It codes for CASSPGRTAYNEQFF.